This T cell receptor beta chain was recovered during a study of T cell responses to AZD1222 COVID-19 vaccine. Study conclusions and caveats: Reportedly, nearly half of unique spike TCRs recognized epitopes outside B.1.351/B.1.1.7 mutations. Baseline serostatus was positive in only a handful of AZD1222 recipients.

This clone was observed a few times. The antigen remains undetermined. Second-dose groups at about 4 or about 12 weeks were pooled. The CDR3 spans 15 residues. Trimming shortened V by 3 bases and J by 0 bases, and 8 bases separated the two germline ends. Germline V gene sequence: CDR1 SGHNT, CDR2 YENEEA. TCRdb keeps only in-frame clones here, not all; method: immunoSEQ multiplex PCR. The sample has 180,000 or so clones, approximately 89% seen once. The rearrangement uses TRBV11-3 and TRBJ2-2, with D perhaps matching TRBD1 (5 bases). The sample here was peripheral blood, taken 28 days after the second AZD1222 dose. The source of this sequence is an adult who received the AZD1222 COVID-19 vaccine. The CDR3 sequence is CASSFAGTNTGELFF. CDR3 coding DNA: TGTGCCAGCAGCTTCGCAGGGACGAACACCGGGGAGCTGTTTTTT.